This TCR beta chain stems from a study of cytomegalovirus exposure and HLA in healthy donors. Study-wide results and caveats: Most of the CMV-associated TCR beta chains (in a later analysis) appeared to be HLA-restricted. A link between a missense DCLRE1C variant and TCR beta V- and J-gene trimming emerged from a later analysis. Researchers counted 164 TCR beta chains as cytomegalovirus-associated.

The ends were cut back, 5 bases at V and 4 bases at J, with 14 bases in the middle. The CDR3 runs to 14 residues. Per germline, CDR1 SGHVS and CDR2 FQNEAQ. Turning to this clone: Its specificity is unknown.

A multiplex PCR was run with 60 Vbeta primers and 13 Jbeta primers. The data were produced by immunoSEQ multiplex PCR, yet TCRdb's version contains in-frame clones alone and is incomplete. The data show about 150,000 clones, roughly 80% seen once. Sequences were obtained from PBMCs. This chain uses TRBV7-8 with TRBJ2-5; TRBD2 is a possible D gene (6 bases). The sequence derives from a man between 40 and 49 years old in good health and CMV-seropositive. This CDR3 is CASSRDGGRETQYF. The CDR3 DNA reads as TGTGCCAGCAGCCGCGACGGGGGTAGAGAGACCCAGTACTTC.